The present entry profiles one T cell receptor (beta chain) with its context. Original analysis: The authors estimated nucleated cell counts from reference gene primer amplification. Libraries were prepared by immunoSEQ multiplex PCR; TCRdb keeps only in-frame clonotypes and omits some of them. The D gene and trimming were derived from the DNA, and the V and J assignments and clone size from that table. The sample lists some 120,000 clones, 70% to 90% occurring once. This sample was taken from a study of blood T cell repertoires in COVID-19. Study in general: Acute and convalescent COVID-19 samples came from the United States, Italy and Spain. PBMCs, B-cell-depleted T cells, or T cells provided the cDNA or gDNA that made up the material.

CDR3 length equals 15 residues. With V trimmed by 6 bases and J by 7 bases, 9 bases remained unmatched. In germline, CDR1 is MDHEN, CDR2 SYDVKM. The sequenced sample was peripheral blood. The clonotype originates from a woman between 55 and 75 years old with acute or convalescent COVID-19. The rearrangement uses TRBV28 and TRBJ1-4; 9 nucleotides line up with TRBD1. The CDR3 loop reads CASSGPGTGSEKLFF. The CDR3 DNA reads TGTGCCAGCAGCGGACCCGGGACAGGGAGTGAAAAACTGTTTTTT.